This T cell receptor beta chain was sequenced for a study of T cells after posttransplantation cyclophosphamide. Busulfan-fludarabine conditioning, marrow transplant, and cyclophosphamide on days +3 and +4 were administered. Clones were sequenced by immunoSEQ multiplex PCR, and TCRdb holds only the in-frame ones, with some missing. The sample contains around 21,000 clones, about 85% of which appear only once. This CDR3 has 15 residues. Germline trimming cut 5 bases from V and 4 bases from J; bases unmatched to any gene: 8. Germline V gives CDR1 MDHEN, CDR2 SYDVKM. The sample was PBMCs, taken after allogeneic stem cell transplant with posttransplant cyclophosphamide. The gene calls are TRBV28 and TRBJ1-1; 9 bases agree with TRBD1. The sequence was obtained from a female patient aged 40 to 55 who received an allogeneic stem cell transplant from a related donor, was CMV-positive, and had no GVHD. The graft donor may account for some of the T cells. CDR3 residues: CASSRTGGRGTEAFF. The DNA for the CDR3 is TGTGCCAGCAGTCGCACAGGGGGCAGGGGCACTGAAGCTTTCTTT.